This T cell receptor (beta chain) was sequenced for a study of shared clonotypes between healthy human individuals. There were only Caucasian adults among the donors, and all lived in Nashville, Tennessee. Losses at the gene ends were 1 base for V and 7 bases for J; bases not matched to a gene: 11. The CDR3 has 16 amino acids. Germline CDR1 and CDR2: SQVTM and ANQGSEA. The authors ran the assay at deep level. PCR replicates from unsorted PBMC used roughly 310 ng DNA, and this amount was some 30,000 T cell genomes. As processed by the authors: Because ImmunoSEQ provided only junction sequences with no quality scores, the filtering differed. The assay was immunoSEQ multiplex PCR, and TCRdb's table has in-frame clones only and misses some. For V, J and clone size, that table is used; D and trimming come from the DNA. The profile shows 450,000 to 500,000 clones, around 73% of them singletons.

The sample consisted of PBMCs. This clonotype originated in a woman in her thirties or forties in good health. Some clones in this sample may be carry-over from other donors' samples. The V and J genes are TRBV29-1 and TRBJ2-2; 8 bases align to TRBD1. CDR3: CSVEGGGQVGVGELFF. Here the CDR3 DNA reads TGCAGCGTTGAAGGAGGGGGACAGGTGGGCGTCGGGGAGCTGTTTTTT.